The present T cell receptor beta chain was sequenced within a study of T cell responses to AZD1222 COVID-19 vaccine. The study, taken as a whole, reports: Only six people who got AZD1222 tested seropositive at baseline. It should be noted that donors were predominantly white British and more often female, and clonal diversity was possibly underestimated.

Comment on this clone: What it binds is unknown.

The protocol was immunoSEQ multiplex PCR, while the TCRdb copy is restricted to in-frame clones and leaves out a portion. The sample has over 150,000 clones; 92% are singletons. Germline loops: CDR1 MNHEY, CDR2 SMNVEV (reference sequence). This CDR3 is 15 amino acids long. The V gene end was trimmed by 3 bases and the J gene end by 3 bases; junction bases not matched to a gene: 6. The V call is TRBV27, the J call TRBJ1-2; 8 nucleotides line up with TRBD1. The receptor's source is an adult in good health. The starting material was peripheral blood, obtained on day 0 of MenACWY control vaccination. The CDR3 reads CASSFSGQEYYGYTF. CDR3 bases: TGTGCCAGCAGTTTCTCGGGACAGGAGTACTATGGCTACACCTTC.